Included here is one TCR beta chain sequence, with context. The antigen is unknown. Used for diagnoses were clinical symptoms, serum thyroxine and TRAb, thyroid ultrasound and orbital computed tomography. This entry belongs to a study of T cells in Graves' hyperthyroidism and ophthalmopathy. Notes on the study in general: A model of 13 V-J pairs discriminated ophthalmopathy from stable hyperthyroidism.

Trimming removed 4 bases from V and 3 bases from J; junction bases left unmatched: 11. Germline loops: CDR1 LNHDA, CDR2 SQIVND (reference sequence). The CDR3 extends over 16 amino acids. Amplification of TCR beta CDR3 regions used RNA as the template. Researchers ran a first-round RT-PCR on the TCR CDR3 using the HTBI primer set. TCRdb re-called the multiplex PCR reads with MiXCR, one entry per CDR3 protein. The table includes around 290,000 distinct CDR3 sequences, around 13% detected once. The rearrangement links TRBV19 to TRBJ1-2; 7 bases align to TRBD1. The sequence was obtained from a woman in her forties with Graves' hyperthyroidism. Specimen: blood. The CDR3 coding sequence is TGTGCCAGTAGTAAGGGGGCGGCTTCGGCGTACTATGGCTACACCTTC. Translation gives CASSKGAASAYYGYTF.